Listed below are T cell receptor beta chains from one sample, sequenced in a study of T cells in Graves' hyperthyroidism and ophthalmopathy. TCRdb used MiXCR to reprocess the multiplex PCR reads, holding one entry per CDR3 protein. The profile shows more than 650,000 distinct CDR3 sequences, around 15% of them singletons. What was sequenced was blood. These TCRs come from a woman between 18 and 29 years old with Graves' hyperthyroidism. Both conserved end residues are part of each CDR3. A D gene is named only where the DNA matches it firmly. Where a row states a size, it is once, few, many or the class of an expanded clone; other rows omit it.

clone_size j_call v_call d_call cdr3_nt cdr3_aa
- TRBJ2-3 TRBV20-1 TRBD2 TGCAGTGCTATAGGACTAGCGGGGATCACAGATACGCAGTATTTT CSAIGLAGITDTQYF
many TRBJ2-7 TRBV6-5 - TGTGCCAGCAGTTACTCGAGAAGTGGGACAACGAGCTACGAGCAGTACTTC CASSYSRSGTTSYEQYF
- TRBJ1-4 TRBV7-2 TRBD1 TGTGCCAGCAGCTTAGGCGCCGTAGGGGGCGGTGAAAAACTGTTTTTT CASSLGAVGGGEKLFF
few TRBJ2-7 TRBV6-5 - TGTGCCAGCAGTTACACGGTCCGGTCCTACGAGCAGTACTTC CASSYTVRSYEQYF
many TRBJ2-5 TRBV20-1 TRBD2 TGCAGTGCTAGCCCGCTAGCGGGAGTGAAAGAGACCCAGTACTTC CSASPLAGVKETQYF
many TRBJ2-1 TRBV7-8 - TGTGCCAGCAGCTCGAGGAGGGGAGGACAGCGAAAGGATGAGCAGTTCTTC CASSSRRGGQRKDEQFF
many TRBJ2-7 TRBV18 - TGTGCCAGCTCACCGACAGCCTCCTACGAGCAGTACTTC CASSPTASYEQYF
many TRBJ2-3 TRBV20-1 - TGCAGTGCTAGAGATTCAGTTACAGATACGCAGTATTTT CSARDSVTDTQYF
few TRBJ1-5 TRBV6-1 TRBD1 TGTGCCAGCAGTGCGACAGGGGGCAGTGGTCAGCCCCAGCATTTT CASSATGGSGQPQHF
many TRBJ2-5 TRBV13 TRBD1 TGTGCCAGCAGCCTAAGGGACAGGGGGTTACAAGAGACCCAGTACTTC CASSLRDRGLQETQYF
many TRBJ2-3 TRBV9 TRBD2 TGTGCCAGCAGCCACCCCGGGACAGCCGGACTAGCGGGAGATAGAAGAGATACGCAGTATTTT CASSHPGTAGLAGDRRDTQYF
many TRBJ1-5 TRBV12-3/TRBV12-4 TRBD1 TGTGCCAGCCGAGACAGGGTCAGTGGATATAGCAATCAGCCCCAGCATTTT CASRDRVSGYSNQPQHF
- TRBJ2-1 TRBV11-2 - TGTGCCAGCAGCTTGGAGGACCGATACAATGAGCAGTTCTTC CASSLEDRYNEQFF
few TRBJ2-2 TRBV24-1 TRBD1 TGTGCCACCAGTGAAAGGACAGGTTGGAACACCGGGGAGCTGTTTTTT CATSERTGWNTGELFF
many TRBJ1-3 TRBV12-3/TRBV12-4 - TGTGCCAGCAGTTTAAGTGGGGTCTACTCTGGAAACACCATATATTTT CASSLSGVYSGNTIYF
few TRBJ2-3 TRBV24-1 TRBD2 TGTGCCACCAGTGATTCGGGGGAGGGCCTCACAGATACGCAGTATTTT CATSDSGEGLTDTQYF
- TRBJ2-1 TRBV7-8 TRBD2 TGTGCCAGCAGGAGCGGGAGGGGGGTTTACAATGAGCAGTTCTTC CASRSGRGVYNEQFF
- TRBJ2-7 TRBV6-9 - TGTGCCAGCACCCTACTAGCTCAGGGACTCTACGAGCGGTACTTC CASTLLAQGLYERYF
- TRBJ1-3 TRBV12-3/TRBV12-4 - TGTGCCAGCAGTTTATTGTCCTGGAGCTCTGGAAACACCATATATTTT CASSLLSWSSGNTIYF
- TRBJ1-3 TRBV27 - TGTGCCAGCAAACCTTGGACAAGGGGCTCTGGAAACACCATATATTTT CASKPWTRGSGNTIYF
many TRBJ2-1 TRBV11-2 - TGTGCCAGCAGCACACCACAAGCGCGCTCCTACAATGAGCAGTTCTTC CASSTPQARSYNEQFF